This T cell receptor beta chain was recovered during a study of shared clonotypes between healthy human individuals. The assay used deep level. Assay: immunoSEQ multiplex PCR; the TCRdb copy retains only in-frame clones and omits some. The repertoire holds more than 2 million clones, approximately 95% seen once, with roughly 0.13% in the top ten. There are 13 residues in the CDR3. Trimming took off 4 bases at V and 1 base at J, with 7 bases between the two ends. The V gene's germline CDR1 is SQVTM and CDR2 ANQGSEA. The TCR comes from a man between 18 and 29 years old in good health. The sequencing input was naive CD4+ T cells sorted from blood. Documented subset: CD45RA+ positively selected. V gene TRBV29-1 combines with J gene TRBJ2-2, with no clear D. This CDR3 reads CSVVSGNTGELFF. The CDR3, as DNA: TGCAGCGTTGTATCGGGGAACACCGGGGAGCTGTTTTTT.